These 8 T cell receptor beta chains were sequenced from one sample in a study of T cell responses to AZD1222 COVID-19 vaccine. Clones were sequenced by immunoSEQ multiplex PCR, and TCRdb holds only the in-frame ones, with some missing. This table has roughly 150,000 clones, 88% appearing once. The source material was peripheral blood, sampled 28 days after the second AZD1222 dose. These receptors were taken from an adult who received the AZD1222 COVID-19 vaccine.

The CDR3 DNA sequence: TGCGCCAGCAGACGCGGGGAGATCGTCGGGGAGCTGTTTTTT. Translating gives CASRRGEIVGELFF. V is TRBV5-1 and J is TRBJ2-2; D perhaps matches TRBD2 (6 bases). V lost 5 bases, J lost 7 bases, and 15 bases lay in between. Germline loops: CDR1 SGHRS, CDR2 YFSETQ. The CDR3 is made up of 14 amino acids.

The rearrangement joins TRBV5-5 to TRBJ2-5; the D gene is possibly TRBD2 (6 bases). Germline assignment: CDR1 SGHKS and CDR2 YYEKEE (reference sequence). The CDR3 extends over 16 amino acids. V gave up 5 bases and J gave up 3 bases, with 20 bases separating them. Written as DNA, the CDR3 is TGTGCCAGCAGGTTTCTTGTTGGGCGGGAAAAAGAGACCCAGTACTTC. Its translation is CASRFLVGREKETQYF.

The chain links TRBV6-6 to TRBJ2-7; a possible D gene is TRBD2 (7 bases). The CDR3 covers 15 residues. Germline loops: CDR1 MNHNY, CDR2 SVGAGI (reference sequence). The germline V and J ends were trimmed by 7 bases and 2 bases, with 18 bases remaining between them. The CDR3 sequence is CASTRAGAQTYEQYF. The CDR3 region has the DNA TGTGCCAGCACAAGGGCGGGGGCCCAAACCTACGAGCAGTACTTC.

The chain links TRBV6-5 to TRBJ1-1; tentative D call: TRBD1 (6 bases). The CDR3 is 13 residues long. Germline CDR1 and CDR2: MNHEY and SVGAGI. V lost 7 bases, J lost 4 bases, and 13 bases lay in between. The CDR3: CASTKQGFTEAFF. The CDR3 bases are TGTGCCAGCACCAAACAGGGTTTCACTGAAGCTTTCTTT.

This clone was detected once. The chain combines TRBV29-1 with TRBJ1-3; no reliable D call. Per germline, CDR1 SQVTM and CDR2 ANQGSEA. The CDR3 has 13 amino acids. Between the trimmed V and J ends, which lost 5 bases and 0 bases, there was a span of 8 bases. CDR3: CSVSPTSGNTIYF. The CDR3 nucleotides are TGCAGCGTTAGTCCAACCTCTGGAAACACCATATATTTT.

This clone was detected once. In nucleotides, the CDR3 is TGTGCCACCAGTGGCTGGACTGATCAAGAGACCCAGTACTTC. It specifies CATSGWTDQETQYF. The chain carries TRBV24-1 and TRBJ2-5, with D possibly TRBD2 on 5 matching bases. Trimming removed 5 bases at V and 2 bases at J, with 11 bases between. This CDR3 spans 14 amino acids. Per the germline V gene, CDR1 is KGHDR and CDR2 is SFDVKD.

J is TRBJ1-2 and V is TRBV28, with D possibly being TRBD1 (5 bases). V lost 7 bases, J lost 0 bases, and 12 bases lay in between. In germline, CDR1 is MDHEN, CDR2 SYDVKM. CDR3 length: 14 residues. The CDR3 region has the DNA TGTGCCAGCACCAAAAGACAGACTAACTATGGCTACACCTTC. It translates to CASTKRQTNYGYTF.

J is TRBJ2-7 and V is TRBV5-8; 7 bases fit TRBD1. Trimming at V came to 4 bases and at J to 2 bases, leaving 15 bases not matched to a gene. The length of the CDR3 is 17 residues. In germline, CDR1 is SGHTS, CDR2 YDEGEE. The CDR3 sequence is CASSPLRTGATTYEQYF. The CDR3 DNA is TGTGCCAGCAGCCCCCTGAGGACAGGAGCGACGACCTACGAGCAGTACTTC.